What follows are 24 T cell receptor beta chains derived from one specimen sequenced in a study of shared clonotypes between healthy human individuals. Produced via immunoSEQ multiplex PCR; TCRdb's table is partial and in-frame only. The sample lists some 2 million clones, 95% occurring once. Sequenced: naive CD4+ T cells sorted from blood. Documented subset: CD45RA+ positively selected. Every receptor here comes from a man aged 18 to 30 in good health.

The gene calls are TRBV12-1 and TRBJ2-7; the table's D call TRBD1 went unverified against the DNA. TRBV12-1 is a pseudogene segment. The CDR3 consists of 13 residues. CDR3 sequence (DNA): TGTGCCAGCAGCTTAAACAACGCCTACGAGCAGTACTTC. Amino acid sequence: CASSLNNAYEQYF.

This sequence joins TRBV4-2 and TRBJ2-7; D could derive from TRBD1 or TRBD2 (6 bases each). Trimming took 1 base from V and 4 from J, leaving 14 bases between them. This CDR3 is 15 amino acids long. Germline V gene data show CDR1 as LGHNA and CDR2 as YNFKEQ. This CDR3 is CASSQGGAGLYEQYF. The CDR3, as DNA: TGTGCCAGCAGCCAAGGGGGGGCGGGTTTATACGAGCAGTACTTC.

V gene TRBV4-3 combines with J gene TRBJ2-3; D is undetermined. This CDR3 comprises 17 residues. The V end was cut by 0 bases, the J end by 0 bases, with 13 bases between. Germline CDR1 is LGHNA and CDR2 is YSLEER. This CDR3 is CASSQEGPGWSTDTQYF. CDR3 coding DNA: TGCGCCAGCAGCCAAGAGGGTCCGGGTTGGAGCACAGATACGCAGTATTTT.

Here the CDR3 DNA reads TGTGCCAGCGTGGGGCCTTACAATGAGCAGTTCTTC. Its protein product is CASVGPYNEQFF. This chain connects TRBV6-6 to TRBJ2-1; maybe TRBD1 (5 bases). Trimming removed 8 bases from V and 4 bases from J, with 9 bases in between. The CDR3 is made up of 12 amino acids. The V gene's germline CDR1 is MNHNY and CDR2 SVGAGI (reference sequence).

The chain employs TRBV6-1 and TRBJ2-2; TRBD1 matches at 7 bases. J gave up 6 bases and V 7 bases, and 8 bases lay outside the gene matches. Per the germline V gene, CDR1 is MNHNS and CDR2 is SASEGT. The CDR3 spans 14 residues. The CDR3 here is CASNGRGGPGELFF. The CDR3 DNA reads as TGTGCCAGCAATGGGAGAGGGGGCCCCGGGGAGCTGTTTTTT.

The genes are TRBV6-1 and TRBJ2-7, with 9 bases lining up with TRBD1. The J segment lost 2 bases and the V segment lost 5 bases, leaving 4 bases of the junction unmatched. The CDR3 covers 14 residues. Looked up from germline, CDR1 is MNHNS and CDR2 is SASEGT. The chain's CDR3 is CASSSGTGTYEQYF. As DNA, the CDR3 is TGTGCCAGCAGTTCAGGGACAGGGACCTACGAGCAGTACTTC.

J is TRBJ2-7 and V is TRBV4-2; D may be TRBD1 or TRBD2 (5 bases each). Per germline, CDR1 LGHNA and CDR2 YNFKEQ. The CDR3 contains 13 residues. V lost 3 bases to trimming and J lost 2 bases, with 8 bases between them. CDR3 in amino acids: CASSQGRPYEQYF. The CDR3 DNA reads TGTGCCAGCAGCCAGGGACGCCCCTACGAGCAGTACTTC.

This chain uses TRBV29-1 with TRBJ2-3; the match to TRBD2 covers 9 bases. V lost 6 bases and J lost 0; bases outside the gene matches: 4. Germline V CDR1 and CDR2: SQVTM, ANQGSEA. This CDR3 region has 14 residues. Here the CDR3 reads CSVRTSESTDTQYF. CDR3 nucleotide sequence: TGCAGCGTGCGGACTAGCGAAAGCACAGATACGCAGTATTTT.

V gene TRBV5-1 combines with J gene TRBJ1-2; weak D call: TRBD1 (6 bases). Trimming took off 2 bases at V and 4 bases at J, with 15 bases between the two ends. The CDR3 spans 15 residues. Germline V gives CDR1 SGHRS, CDR2 YFSETQ. CDR3 residues: CASSLLSRGGYGYTF. CDR3 bases: TGCGCCAGCAGCTTATTGTCCAGGGGTGGCTATGGCTACACCTTC.

This chain connects TRBV2 to TRBJ2-5; 13 bases agree with TRBD2. In germline, CDR1 is SNHLY, CDR2 FYNNEI. V was pared by 2 bases and J by 4 bases, with 4 bases of the junction left unmatched. This CDR3 comprises 16 residues. The CDR3, as DNA: TGTGCCAGCAGTGAAAGGAGACTAGCGGGAGGAGAGACCCAGTACTTC. Its translation: CASSERRLAGGETQYF.

In this sample, this clone turned up a few times. The chain employs TRBV6-6 and TRBJ1-4; a weak D match, TRBD1 (6 bases). The CDR3 consists of 15 residues. CDR1 and CDR2 from the germline V gene are MNHNY and SVGAGI (reference sequence). The V and J ends lost 5 bases and 5 bases respectively, with 15 bases between them. CDR3 nucleotides: TGTGCCAGCAGTGGACAGCGTCCCCCGAATGAAAAACTGTTTTTT. Protein product: CASSGQRPPNEKLFF.

For this clone: Other nucleotide sequences from this sample produce the same CDR3. This chain joins TRBV19 and TRBJ1-1; 10 bases are shared with TRBD1. CDR3 size: 15 residues. Per the germline V gene, CDR1 is LNHDA and CDR2 is SQIVND (reference sequence). With 5 bases clipped from V and 4 bases from J, the junction kept 7 bases outside the gene matches. The CDR3 loop reads CASSLPGQGGTEAFF. CDR3 DNA sequence: TGTGCCAGTAGTCTGCCCGGACAGGGGGGCACTGAAGCTTTCTTT. Drawing the rest from reference TRBV19 and TRBJ1-1, the complete variable domain is DGGITQSPKYLFRKEGQNVTLSCEQNLNHDAMYWYRQDPGQGLRLIYYSQIVNDFQKGDIAEGYSVSREKKESFPLTVTSAQKNPTAFYLCASSLPGQGGTEAFFGQGTRLTVV.

The chain combines TRBV6-6 with TRBJ2-7; D remains unclear. The CDR3 is made up of 11 amino acids. V was pared by 7 bases and J by 3 bases, with 7 bases between. The germline gives CDR1 MNHNY, CDR2 SVGAGI (reference sequence). The CDR3 is CASTINYEQYF. The CDR3 nucleotides read TGTGCCAGCACTATAAACTACGAGCAGTACTTC.

This sequence joins TRBV7-9 and TRBJ2-5; TRBD1 aligns across 12 bases. Germline V CDR1 and CDR2: SEHNR, FQNEAQ (reference sequence). V lost 3 bases to trimming and J lost 5 bases; unmatched junction nucleotides: 7. The CDR3 consists of 16 residues. The CDR3 DNA sequence: TGTGCCAGCAGCTTGTCGGGACAGGGGGCAGCCGAGACCCAGTACTTC. It yields the protein CASSLSGQGAAETQYF.

The V and J genes are TRBV29-1 and TRBJ1-5; D unresolved. V gave up 5 bases and J gave up 3 bases, with 8 bases separating them. Germline CDR1 SQVTM, CDR2 ANQGSEA. The CDR3 runs to 12 residues. DNA for the CDR3: TGCAGCGTTCGGTCAGACAATCAGCCCCAGCATTTT. This encodes CSVRSDNQPQHF. The full variable domain, with the rest looked up from reference TRBV29-1 and TRBJ1-5, is SAVISQKPSRDICQRGTSLTIQCQVDSQVTMMFWYRQQPGQSLTLIATANQGSEATYESGFVIDKFPISRPNLTFSTLTVSNMSPEDSSIYLCSVRSDNQPQHFGDGTRLSIL.

J is TRBJ2-7 and V is TRBV5-5; D remains unclear. The germline CDR1 and CDR2 sequences are SGHKS and YYEKEE (reference sequence). This CDR3 has 15 amino acids. Trimming cost V 0 bases and J 1 base, with 11 bases left between them. CDR3 region: CASSLGPGLSYEQYF. DNA for the CDR3: TGTGCCAGCAGCTTGGGGCCAGGCCTTTCCTACGAGCAGTACTTC.

A remark on this clone: Other DNA sequences in this specimen translate into the identical CDR3. The rearrangement uses TRBV28 and TRBJ2-5; D is unresolved. In germline, CDR1 is MDHEN, CDR2 SYDVKM. V lost 6 bases, J lost 5 bases, and 4 bases lay in between. This CDR3 has 10 residues. The CDR3 DNA follows: TGTGCCAGCAGAAGGGAGACCCAGTACTTC. Translated: CASRRETQYF.

The chain recombines TRBV11-2 with TRBJ2-3; 9 bases agree with TRBD2. The ends lost 1 base at V and 4 bases at J; junction bases unmatched: 9. This CDR3 has 17 residues. CDR1 is SGHAT, CDR2 FQNNGV, per germline. In DNA form, the CDR3 reads TGTGCCAGCAGCTTAGGGGTAGGCGGGAGGGCATCAGATACGCAGTATTTT. Protein sequence: CASSLGVGGRASDTQYF.

The V call is TRBV5-1, the J call TRBJ2-3; TRBD2 aligns across 8 bases. The CDR3 has 16 amino acids. V was clipped by 4 bases and J by 5 bases; unmatched bases: 12. CDR1 and CDR2 from the germline V gene are SGHRS and YFSETQ. CDR3 amino acids: CASSRNSGGAGDTQYF. CDR3 nucleotide sequence: TGCGCCAGCAGCCGAAATTCCGGGGGGGCCGGAGATACGCAGTATTTT.

This chain uses TRBV27 with TRBJ1-1; no reliable D call. The ends were cut back, 2 bases at V and 0 bases at J, with 7 bases in the middle. CDR3 length: 14 amino acids. Germline values: CDR1 MNHEY, CDR2 SMNVEV (reference sequence). Written as DNA, the CDR3 is TGTGCCAGCAGTTTAGAGGGTCTGAACACTGAAGCTTTCTTT. It is translated as CASSLEGLNTEAFF.

The chain couples TRBV14 to TRBJ1-2; 9 bases are a match to TRBD1. The CDR3 contains 14 residues. Germline trimming cut 2 bases from V and 6 bases from J; bases unmatched to any gene: 4. Germline V gene lookup returns CDR1 SGHDN and CDR2 FVKESK. In DNA, the CDR3 is TGTGCCAGCAGCCAACCACAGGGGGCGGATGGCTACACCTTC. Translated: CASSQPQGADGYTF.

The DNA of the CDR3 is TGTGCCAGCAGTTACGGGACTAGCGCGGTGGCAGATACGCAGTATTTT. Translating gives CASSYGTSAVADTQYF. The chain carries TRBV7-9 and TRBJ2-3; 10 nucleotides agree with TRBD2. Germline assignment: CDR1 SEHNR and CDR2 FQNEAQ (reference sequence). The CDR3 totals 16 residues. J was trimmed by 4 bases and V by 6 bases; bases with no gene match: 10.

CDR3 coding DNA: TGTGCCAGCAGCTCGACGCCTAGCGGAGCGCCCAAAGAGACCCAGTACTTC. Amino acids: CASSSTPSGAPKETQYF. This chain uses TRBV11-2 with TRBJ2-5; 7 bases align to TRBD2. The length of the CDR3 is 17 residues. Germline V gene data show CDR1 as SGHAT and CDR2 as FQNNGV. V shed 4 bases, J shed 3 bases, and the junction held 14 bases outside the gene matches.

The chain has TRBV19 and TRBJ2-7, with 9 bases that match TRBD1. This CDR3 spans 15 amino acids. Trimming at V came to 4 bases and at J to 2 bases, leaving 6 bases not matched to a gene. Germline-derived CDR1 and CDR2 are LNHDA and SQIVND (reference sequence). Here the CDR3 DNA reads TGTGCCAGTAGTAGAGGACAGGGGACCGCCTACGAGCAGTACTTC. This codes for CASSRGQGTAYEQYF.